The 27 T cell receptor beta chains in this list originate from one sample, sequenced in a study of blood T cell repertoires in COVID-19. The repertoire was sequenced with immunoSEQ multiplex PCR; TCRdb's copy has only in-frame clones and lacks some. The sample shows approximately 200,000 clones, about four fifths of them seen only once. Sequenced material: peripheral blood. These receptors were obtained from a woman aged 80 or older with COVID-19, enrolled during active disease.

The chain has TRBV9 and TRBJ2-2; 9 bases fit TRBD1. Germline assignment: CDR1 SGDLS and CDR2 YYNGEE. The CDR3 loop spans 16 amino acids. V lost 4 bases to trimming and J lost 10 bases; unmatched junction nucleotides: 14. CDR3 bases: TGTGCCAGCAGCCTCACCGGACAGGGGATGTATACGGAGCTGTTTTTT. Protein sequence: CASSLTGQGMYTELFF.

V and J are TRBV3-1 (or the pseudogene TRBV3-2) and TRBJ2-3; 12 bases align to TRBD2. The junction had 10 bases not matched to a gene; V was cut back by 4 bases and J by 2 bases. The CDR3 is 18 residues long. In germline, CDR1 is LGHDT, CDR2 YNNKEL (reference sequence). CDR3 loop: CASSLGLAGNILTDTQYF. As DNA, the CDR3 is TGTGCCAGCAGCCTCGGACTAGCGGGGAACATCCTCACAGATACGCAGTATTTT.

This clone showed up just a few times. The chain's CDR3 is CASSLATGSEYGYTF. The CDR3 bases are TGTGCCAGCAGCTTAGCGACAGGGTCTGAATATGGCTACACCTTC. The chain links TRBV11-2 to TRBJ1-2, with 7 bases aligning to TRBD1. Germline V lookup: CDR1 SGHAT, CDR2 FQNNGV. Trimming took 1 base from V and 5 from J; bases not matched to a gene: 7. This CDR3 has 15 residues. The entire variable domain, with the rest obtained from reference TRBV11-2 and TRBJ1-2, is as follows: EAGVAQSPRYKIIEKRQSVAFWCNPISGHATLYWYQQILGQGPKLLIQFQNNGVVDDSQLPKDRFSAERLKGVDSTLKIQPAKLEDSAVYLCASSLATGSEYGYTFGSGTRLTVV.

The rearrangement links TRBV6-5 to TRBJ2-7, with 7 positions matching TRBD2. CDR3 length: 13 amino acids. V lost 6 bases to trimming and J lost 3 bases; unmatched junction nucleotides: 5. The germline V gene encodes CDR1 MNHEY and CDR2 SVGAGI. DNA for the CDR3: TGTGCCAGCAGGCCTTCTAGCGGCTACGAGCAGTACTTC. Its translation is CASRPSSGYEQYF.

This clone was observed a single time. The J gene is TRBJ2-3, the V gene TRBV6-5; tentative D call: TRBD1 (6 bases). Germline V lookup: CDR1 MNHEY, CDR2 SVGAGI. The CDR3 loop spans 15 amino acids. Trimming cost V 0 bases and J 0 bases, with 7 bases left between them. The CDR3 nucleotides are TGTGCCAGCAGTTACTCGGGGGCGAGCACAGATACGCAGTATTTT. This gives the protein CASSYSGASTDTQYF.

J is TRBJ2-7 and V is TRBV11-1; TRBD1 aligns across 8 bases. CDR1 and CDR2 from the germline V gene are SGHAT and FQDESV (reference sequence). Trimming took 0 bases from V and 4 from J; bases not matched to a gene: 5. CDR3 size: 15 residues. The CDR3 DNA follows: TGTGCCAGCAGCTTAGCGGGGACAGGACTATACGAGCAGTACTTC. Amino acid sequence: CASSLAGTGLYEQYF. Full variable domain (remainder filled in from reference TRBV11-1 and TRBJ2-7): EAEVAQSPRYKITEKSQAVAFWCDPISGHATLYWYRQILGQGPELLVQFQDESVVDDSQLPKDRFSAERLKGVDSTLKIQPAELGDSAMYLCASSLAGTGLYEQYFGPGTRLTVT.

The chain joins TRBV5-5 to TRBJ2-6; 7 bases map to TRBD1. CDR1 is SGHKS and CDR2 is YYEKEE in the germline V gene (reference sequence). Losses at the gene ends were 2 bases for V and 0 bases for J; bases not matched to a gene: 8. The CDR3 consists of 18 residues. This CDR3 is CASSLGTAFLSGANVLTF. In DNA, the CDR3 is TGTGCCAGCAGCTTAGGGACAGCCTTCCTCTCTGGGGCCAACGTCCTGACTTTC. Based on the CDR3 plus reference TRBV5-5 and TRBJ2-6, the full variable domain is DAGVTQSPTHLIKTRGQQVTLRCSPISGHKSVSWYQQVLGQGPQFIFQYYEKEERGRGNFPDRFSARQFPNYSSELNVNALLLGDSALYLCASSLGTAFLSGANVLTFGAGSRLTVL.

The V gene is TRBV5-1, the J gene TRBJ2-1, with 7 bases identical to TRBD2. CDR3 length equals 15 residues. Germline V CDR1 and CDR2: SGHRS, YFSETQ. V lost 4 bases and J lost 7; bases outside the gene matches: 11. The CDR3 coding sequence is TGCGCCAGCAGCCGGGGGTGGGAGGGCCAGAATGAGCAGTTCTTC. It yields the protein CASSRGWEGQNEQFF.

V and J are TRBV5-4 and TRBJ2-1; D gene ambiguous. Germline V gene lookup returns CDR1 SGHNT and CDR2 YYREEE (reference sequence). Trimming pared 3 bases from V and 2 bases from J, leaving 15 bases between. The CDR3 consists of 16 residues. CDR3 residues: CASSSRSTPPYNEQFF. As DNA, the CDR3 is TGTGCCAGCAGCTCACGGAGTACTCCGCCCTACAATGAGCAGTTCTTC.

The V and J genes are TRBV2 and TRBJ1-1; D is undetermined. V lost 6 bases and J lost 0, with 8 bases in between. Germline V lookup: CDR1 SNHLY, CDR2 FYNNEI. This CDR3 has 13 residues. As DNA, the CDR3 is TGTGCCAGCAGCGCCCACTTGAACACTGAAGCTTTCTTT. It is translated as CASSAHLNTEAFF.

The V call is TRBV19, the J call TRBJ2-3, with a possible D match to TRBD2 (6 bases). The CDR3 contains 15 residues. CDR1 and CDR2 (germline): LNHDA, SQIVND (reference sequence). Trimming took off 8 bases at V and 4 bases at J, with 19 bases between the two ends. CDR3 amino acids: CASGDRGGSADTQYF. The DNA for the CDR3 is TGTGCCAGTGGGGACCGGGGAGGTAGCGCAGATACGCAGTATTTT.

This clone has a handful of counts. The rearrangement uses TRBV2 and TRBJ1-3; D unclear. The ends were cut back, 7 bases at V and 3 bases at J, with 7 bases in the middle. This CDR3 comprises 12 residues. Germline CDR1 and CDR2: SNHLY and FYNNEI. CDR3 in DNA: TGTGCCAGCACCCCTATTGGAAACACCATATATTTT. Its protein is CASTPIGNTIYF. Using reference TRBV2 and TRBJ1-3 for the parts outside the CDR3, the full variable domain is EPEVTQTPSHQVTQMGQEVILRCVPISNHLYFYWYRQILGQKVEFLVSFYNNEISEKSEIFDDQFSVERPDGSNFTLKIRSTKLEDSAMYFCASTPIGNTIYFGEGSWLTVV.

This chain links TRBV9 with TRBJ1-1, with D unclear. Trimming pared 5 bases from V and 2 bases from J, leaving 13 bases between. Looked up from germline, CDR1 is SGDLS and CDR2 is YYNGEE. This CDR3 has 14 residues. The CDR3 loop reads CASSGGGVNTEAFF. The CDR3 bases are TGTGCCAGCAGTGGAGGTGGGGTCAACACTGAAGCTTTCTTT.

The rearrangement links TRBV5-1 to TRBJ1-3; D gene unclear. Trimming cost V 2 bases and J 0 bases, with 9 bases left between them. Germline V gives CDR1 SGHRS, CDR2 YFSETQ. The CDR3 has 15 residues. Here the CDR3 reads CASSLYSNSGNTIYF. The CDR3 region has the DNA TGCGCCAGCAGCTTATACAGCAACTCTGGAAACACCATATATTTT.

This clone was counted only a few times. The chain employs TRBV2 and TRBJ1-1; D is ambiguous. V was cut by 5 bases and J by 0 bases, with 13 bases left in between. Germline CDR1 is SNHLY and CDR2 is FYNNEI. This CDR3 region has 15 residues. This chain's CDR3 is CASSKEPGMNTEAFF. DNA of the CDR3: TGTGCCAGCAGTAAAGAGCCCGGGATGAACACTGAAGCTTTCTTT. The full variable domain, in which reference TRBV2 and TRBJ1-1 provide the parts outside the CDR3, is EPEVTQTPSHQVTQMGQEVILRCVPISNHLYFYWYRQILGQKVEFLVSFYNNEISEKSEIFDDQFSVERPDGSNFTLKIRSTKLEDSAMYFCASSKEPGMNTEAFFGQGTRLTVV.

This sequence joins TRBV27 and TRBJ2-1; 7 bases agree with TRBD1. The J segment lost 4 bases and the V segment lost 6 bases, leaving 3 bases of the junction unmatched. Looked up from germline, CDR1 is MNHEY and CDR2 is SMNVEV (reference sequence). The CDR3 length is 13 residues. The CDR3 DNA is TGTGCCAGCAGGACGACAGGGTACAATGAGCAGTTCTTC. Translation: CASRTTGYNEQFF.

Only a few counts were recorded for this clone. The V call is TRBV7-9, the J call TRBJ2-2; TRBD1 matches at 7 bases. This CDR3 contains 16 residues. In germline, CDR1 is SEHNR, CDR2 FQNEAQ (reference sequence). Trimming at V came to 2 bases and at J to 5 bases, leaving 8 bases not matched to a gene. The CDR3 DNA reads TGTGCCAGCAGCTTAACCGACAGGGATCAGACCGGGGAGCTGTTTTTT. Protein product: CASSLTDRDQTGELFF. The variable domain in full, completed from reference TRBV7-9 and TRBJ2-2, reads DTGVSQNPRHKITKRGQNVTFRCDPISEHNRLYWYRQTLGQGPEFLTYFQNEAQLEKSRLLSDRFSAERPKGSFSTLEIQRTEQGDSAMYLCASSLTDRDQTGELFFGEGSRLTVL.

The V gene is TRBV9, the J gene TRBJ2-1, with D possibly matching TRBD1 (7 bases). The CDR3 has 16 residues. The V end was cut by 2 bases, the J end by 3 bases, with 15 bases between. Looked up from germline, CDR1 is SGDLS and CDR2 is YYNGEE. DNA for the CDR3: TGTGCCAGCAGCGTGACAGGGACTCCGATCTACAATGAGCAGTTCTTC. This translates into CASSVTGTPIYNEQFF.

The chain employs TRBV7-6 and TRBJ2-1, with TRBD1 identical over 8 bases. Germline V CDR1 and CDR2: SGHVS, FNYEAQ. The CDR3 is 15 amino acids. V lost 5 bases, J lost 3 bases, and 6 bases stayed unmatched. Here the CDR3 DNA reads TGTGCCAGCAGCCTCATGGGACAGGTCTACAATGAGCAGTTCTTC. This encodes CASSLMGQVYNEQFF.

This chain links TRBV5-1 with TRBJ1-2, with D perhaps matching TRBD1 (6 bases). Germline CDR1 is SGHRS and CDR2 is YFSETQ. The ends were cut back, 0 bases at V and 3 bases at J, with 12 bases in the middle. CDR3 size: 15 residues. The CDR3 loop is CASSLVGGRDYGYTF. The CDR3 DNA is TGCGCCAGCAGCTTGGTCGGGGGGCGCGACTATGGCTACACCTTC.

The J gene is TRBJ2-1, the V gene TRBV28; 8 positions agree with TRBD2. The J segment lost 5 bases and the V segment lost 3 bases, leaving 6 bases of the junction unmatched. CDR1 is MDHEN, CDR2 SYDVKM, per germline. This CDR3 region has 15 residues. The CDR3 is CASSFQRTSHNEQFF. The CDR3 nucleotides are TGTGCCAGCAGTTTCCAGAGGACTAGCCACAATGAGCAGTTCTTC.

The V call is TRBV3-1 (or the pseudogene TRBV3-2), the J call TRBJ2-2; unclear D gene. Looked up from germline, CDR1 is LGHDT and CDR2 is YNNKEL (reference sequence). The germline V and J ends were trimmed by 2 bases and 7 bases, with 17 bases remaining between them. CDR3 length: 16 residues. The CDR3 DNA sequence: TGTGCCAGCAGCCAAAACTCGGTCACTCTTGGCGGGGAGCTGTTTTTT. Its translation: CASSQNSVTLGGELFF.

The chain links TRBV6-5 to TRBJ1-1; TRBD1 aligns across 7 bases. The J segment lost 2 bases and the V segment lost 10 bases, leaving 13 bases of the junction unmatched. Germline values: CDR1 MNHEY, CDR2 SVGAGI. The CDR3 runs to 15 residues. The CDR3: CATKLGTVENTEAFF. CDR3 DNA sequence: TGTGCCACCAAACTAGGGACAGTCGAAAACACTGAAGCTTTCTTT.

Concerning this clone itself: Other DNA sequences in this sample translate to the same CDR3. V usage is TRBV6-6 and J usage is TRBJ1-1; 7 bases match TRBD1. Per germline, CDR1 MNHNY and CDR2 SVGAGI (reference sequence). The CDR3 extends over 13 amino acids. V shed 6 bases, J shed 1 base, and the junction held 2 bases outside the gene matches. CDR3 nucleotide sequence: TGTGCCAGCAGCCAGGGGGGGAACACTGAAGCTTTCTTT. As protein: CASSQGGNTEAFF.

The chain has TRBV3-1 (or the pseudogene TRBV3-2) and TRBJ1-1, with 7 bases fitting TRBD1. J lost 1 base, V lost 4 bases, and 6 bases had no gene match. Looked up from germline, CDR1 is LGHDT and CDR2 is YNNKEL (reference sequence). The CDR3 loop spans 15 amino acids. DNA of the CDR3: TGTGCCAGCAGCCTTGGGACAGAATCGAACACTGAAGCTTTCTTT. Its translation: CASSLGTESNTEAFF.

V and J are TRBV5-1 and TRBJ2-1; TRBD2 matches 10 bases. V dropped 0 bases and J dropped 8; count of bases not matched to a gene: 11. CDR3 length equals 17 residues. Germline-derived CDR1 and CDR2 are SGHRS and YFSETQ. The CDR3 region is CASSLALSSGRRDEQFF. DNA for the CDR3: TGCGCCAGCAGCTTGGCCTTGAGTAGCGGGAGGAGGGATGAGCAGTTCTTC. Supplemented by reference TRBV5-1 and TRBJ2-1, the full variable domain reads KAGVTQTPRYLIKTRGQQVTLSCSPISGHRSVSWYQQTPGQGLQFLFEYFSETQRNKGNFPGRFSGRQFSNSRSEMNVSTLELGDSALYLCASSLALSSGRRDEQFFGPGTRLTVL.

J is TRBJ1-1 and V is TRBV6-5; no firm D call. Deletions cut 6 bases from V and 0 bases from J, with 11 bases between. The CDR3 has 14 residues. Germline CDR1 and CDR2: MNHEY and SVGAGI. The CDR3 loop is CASRLEVLNTEAFF. The CDR3 DNA sequence: TGTGCCAGCAGACTAGAGGTGCTGAACACTGAAGCTTTCTTT.